This T cell receptor beta chain was recorded in a study of patients and donors after allogeneic stem cell transplantation. The CDR3 length is 15 residues. V trimming: 4 bases; J trimming: 8 bases; junction bases outside the gene matches: 3. Germline CDR1 reads SGHRS; CDR2 reads YFSETQ. This clonotype was counted between two and nine times. TCRdb reanalysed the RT-PCR reads using MiXCR and keeps one entry per CDR3 protein. The sample lists tens of thousands of distinct CDR3 sequences, around 5% seen once, with 2.6% in the top ten. The source material was blood, either unsorted or a sorted T cell fraction (not recorded which). The chain joins TRBV5-1 to TRBJ2-1; 16 nucleotides agree with TRBD2. The source of this sequence is a human donor who was either an allogeneic HSCT recipient or a stem cell or donor lymphocyte infusion donor (not recorded which). It is not recorded whose cells these are; they may come from a transplant donor. CDR3 coding DNA: TGCGCCAGCAGCCTGGGACTAGCGGGAGGGGATGAGCAGTTCTTC. This codes for CASSLGLAGGDEQFF. The full variable domain, completed using reference TRBV5-1 and TRBJ2-1, is KAGVTQTPRYLIKTRGQQVTLSCSPISGHRSVSWYQQTPGQGLQFLFEYFSETQRNKGNFPGRFSGRQFSNSRSEMNVSTLELGDSALYLCASSLGLAGGDEQFFGPGTRLTVL.